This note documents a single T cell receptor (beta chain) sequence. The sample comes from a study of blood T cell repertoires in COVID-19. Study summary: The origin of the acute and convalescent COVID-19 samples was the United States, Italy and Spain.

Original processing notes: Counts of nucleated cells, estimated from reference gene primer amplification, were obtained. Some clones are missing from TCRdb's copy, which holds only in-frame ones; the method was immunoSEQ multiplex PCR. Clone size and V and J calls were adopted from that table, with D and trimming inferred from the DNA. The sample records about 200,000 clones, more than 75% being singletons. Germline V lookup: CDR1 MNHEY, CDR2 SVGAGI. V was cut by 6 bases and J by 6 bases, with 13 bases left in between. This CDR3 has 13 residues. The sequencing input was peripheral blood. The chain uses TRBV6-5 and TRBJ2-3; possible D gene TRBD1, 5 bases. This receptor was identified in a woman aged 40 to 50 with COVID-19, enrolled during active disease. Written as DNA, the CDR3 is TGTGCCAGCAGGAGGACAAACGTCGATACGCAGTATTTT. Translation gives CASRRTNVDTQYF.